The source of this T cell receptor (beta chain) is a study of T cells after yellow fever vaccination. Notes on the study in general: Weaker overall was a secondary response that nonetheless peaked faster, on day 5 versus 15. Post-booster reappearance was seen for most primary-vaccination clones (96% CD4, around 88% CD8). Clonotypes shared by both compartments, CD4 and CD8, made up a small share.

The CDR3 is made up of 15 amino acids. The germline V gene has CDR1 SGHRS and CDR2 YFSETQ. V was clipped by 3 bases and J by 7 bases, with 17 bases between them. The sample holds a few counts of this clonotype. Antigen: not known. TCRdb ran MiXCR on the 5' RACE reads and lists one entry per CDR3 protein. The sample carries hundreds of thousands of distinct CDR3 sequences, roughly 11% recorded once. The sequences come from PBMCs, collected on the day of the first yellow fever vaccination. The receptor's source is a man between 18 and 35 years old who received the YFV17D yellow fever vaccine. The chain recombines TRBV5-1 with TRBJ2-1, with a tentative D call TRBD1 (5 bases). The CDR3 loop is CASSSRAVGDNEQFF. The CDR3 DNA reads TGCGCCAGCAGCTCCAGGGCCGTAGGCGATAATGAGCAGTTCTTC. Full variable domain (remainder filled in from reference TRBV5-1 and TRBJ2-1): KAGVTQTPRYLIKTRGQQVTLSCSPISGHRSVSWYQQTPGQGLQFLFEYFSETQRNKGNFPGRFSGRQFSNSRSEMNVSTLELGDSALYLCASSSRAVGDNEQFFGPGTRLTVL.